This T cell receptor beta chain stems from a study of shared clonotypes between healthy human individuals. DNA input for the unsorted PBMC replicate PCRs was around 300 ng, 30,000 to 35,000 T cell genomes. In the original workflow: In the immunoSEQ data, sequences were junction-only and lacked quality scores, so filtering differed. The protocol was immunoSEQ multiplex PCR, while the TCRdb copy is restricted to in-frame clones and leaves out a portion. V and J calls and clone size follow that table, whereas D and trimming were derived from the DNA. The data hold approximately 480,000 clones, with over 60% observed a single time. Study-level points and caveats: Sampling covered blood only; tissue repertoires likely differ. Depth of sequencing was expected to influence donor clonotype sharing.

On this clone: What it recognizes is unknown.

The sample taken for sequencing was PBMCs. This TCR was sampled from a woman between 35 and 50 years old in good health. Some clones in this sample may be carry-over from other donors' samples.

CDR3 protein: CASSSEAGIGNEQFF. CDR3 bases: TGTGCCAGCAGTTCAGAAGCGGGAATAGGCAATGAGCAGTTCTTC. V gene TRBV28 combines with J gene TRBJ2-1, with TRBD2 matching 7 bases. Trimming removed 4 bases from V and 6 bases from J; junction bases left unmatched: 9. Germline CDR1 reads MDHEN; CDR2 reads SYDVKM. CDR3 length: 15 residues.